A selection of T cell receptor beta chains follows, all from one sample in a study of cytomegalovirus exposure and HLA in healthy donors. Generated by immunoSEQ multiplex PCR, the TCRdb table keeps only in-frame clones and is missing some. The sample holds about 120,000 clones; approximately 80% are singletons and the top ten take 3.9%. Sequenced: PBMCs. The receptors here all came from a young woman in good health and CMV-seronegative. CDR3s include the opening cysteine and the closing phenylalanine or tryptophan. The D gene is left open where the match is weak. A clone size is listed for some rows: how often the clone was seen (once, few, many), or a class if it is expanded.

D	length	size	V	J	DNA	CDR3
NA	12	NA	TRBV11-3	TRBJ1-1	TGTGCCAGCAGCGCGTCGGACACTGAAGCTTTCTTT	CASSASDTEAFF
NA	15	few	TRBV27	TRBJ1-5	TGTGCCAGCAGTTTTCTGGCAGGGGATGGCCAGCCCCAGCATTTT	CASSFLAGDGQPQHF
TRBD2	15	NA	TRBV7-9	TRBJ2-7	TGTGCCAGCAGCCCCCCCGGGACTAGCGCCACCGAGCAGTACTTC	CASSPPGTSATEQYF
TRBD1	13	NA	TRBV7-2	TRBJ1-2	TGTGCCAGCAGCGGACAGGGGATCTATGGCTACACCTTC	CASSGQGIYGYTF
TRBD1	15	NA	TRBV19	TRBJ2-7	TGTGCCAGTAGTATAGGACAGGGGCGACTCCACGAGCAGTACTTC	CASSIGQGRLHEQYF
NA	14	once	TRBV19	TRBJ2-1	TGTGCCAGTAGTATAAGAGTTACGGGCAATGAGCAGTTCTTC	CASSIRVTGNEQFF
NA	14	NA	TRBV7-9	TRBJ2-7	TGTGCCAGCAGCTCAGAGTCAGGGGTCCGCGAGCAGTACTTC	CASSSESGVREQYF
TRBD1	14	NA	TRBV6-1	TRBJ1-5	TGTGCCAGCAGAGGGACAGGGGCTGATCAGCCCCAGCATTTT	CASRGTGADQPQHF
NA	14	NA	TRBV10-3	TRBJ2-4	TGTGCCACCTTAGCCGGACCGGAGGGAAACATTCAGTACTTC	CATLAGPEGNIQYF
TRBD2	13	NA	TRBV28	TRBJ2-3	TGTGCCAGCGAACGGGAGGATACAGATACGCAGTATTTT	CASEREDTDTQYF
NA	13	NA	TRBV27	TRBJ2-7	TGTGCCAGCAGTTTAACTAGCTACCACGAGCAGTACTTC	CASSLTSYHEQYF
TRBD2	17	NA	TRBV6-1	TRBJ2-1	TGTGCCAGCAGTGACCAACCTAGCGGGATCGGGTACAATGAGCAGTTCTTC	CASSDQPSGIGYNEQFF
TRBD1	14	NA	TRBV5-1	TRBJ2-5	TGCGCCAGCAGCTCGCAAGGGGGCTGGGAGACCCAGTACTTC	CASSSQGGWETQYF
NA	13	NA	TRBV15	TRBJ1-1	TGTGCCACCAGCCAATCGCTAGGGGGTGAAGCTTTCTTT	CATSQSLGGEAFF
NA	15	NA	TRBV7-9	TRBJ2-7	TGTGCCAGCAGCTCGGGGGTGGGCGAAATCTACGAGCAGTACTTC	CASSSGVGEIYEQYF
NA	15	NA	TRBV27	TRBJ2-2	TGTGCCAGCTCACCCGCCTCGGTTTGGTCCGGGGAGCTGTTTTTT	CASSPASVWSGELFF
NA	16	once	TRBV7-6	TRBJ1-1	TGTGCCAGCAGCTTTTTCCGGGACACCATGAACACTGAAGCTTTCTTT	CASSFFRDTMNTEAFF
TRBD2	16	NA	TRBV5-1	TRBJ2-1	TGCGCCAGCAGCTTGGAGGGACTAGCGGGAGTCAATGAGCAGTTCTTC	CASSLEGLAGVNEQFF
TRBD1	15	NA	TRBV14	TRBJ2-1	TGTGCCAGCAGCCAAGAGGACAGGGGGCTCAATGAGCAGTTCTTC	CASSQEDRGLNEQFF